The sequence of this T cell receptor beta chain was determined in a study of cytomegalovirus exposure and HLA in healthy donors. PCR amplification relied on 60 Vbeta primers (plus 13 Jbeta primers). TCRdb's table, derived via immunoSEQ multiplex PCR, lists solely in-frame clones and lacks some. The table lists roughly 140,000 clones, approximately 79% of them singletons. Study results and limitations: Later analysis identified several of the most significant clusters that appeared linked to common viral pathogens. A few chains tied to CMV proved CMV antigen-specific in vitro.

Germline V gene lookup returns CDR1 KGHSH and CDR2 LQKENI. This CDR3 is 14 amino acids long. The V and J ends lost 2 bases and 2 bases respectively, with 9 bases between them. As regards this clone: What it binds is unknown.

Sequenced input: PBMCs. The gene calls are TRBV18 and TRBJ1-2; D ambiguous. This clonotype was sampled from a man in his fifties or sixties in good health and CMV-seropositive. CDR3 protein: CASSPVGENYGYTF. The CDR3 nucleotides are TGTGCCAGCTCACCAGTTGGGGAGAACTATGGCTACACCTTC.